This T cell receptor beta chain was captured in a study of shared clonotypes between healthy human individuals. Turning to the study itself: Two women and a few men aged 18 to 49 made up the donors. Findings and caveats of the study: Estimated richness values were generally larger in naive subsets than in memory subsets.

V lost 7 bases to trimming and J lost 5 bases, with 17 bases between them. CDR3 length: 15 amino acids. Germline V lookup: CDR1 MNHNY, CDR2 SVGAGI (reference sequence). Profiling relied on immunoSEQ multiplex PCR, and the TCRdb table lists in-frame clones only, not all of them. Of about 770,000 clones in the sample, roughly two thirds were seen once. A note on this clone: Its antigen is not known.

The V gene is TRBV6-6, the J gene TRBJ2-2; D gene unclear. The sequence derives from a woman in her 30s in good health. Sequenced: memory CD4+ T cells sorted from blood. Subset given: CD45RA-negative fraction. CDR3 DNA: TGTGCCAGCACCTCGGCCGGACGAGATACCGGGGAGCTGTTTTTT. It is translated as CASTSAGRDTGELFF.